This T cell receptor beta chain comes out of a study of neurological immune-mediated disorders. This clonotype was detected a few times. J lost 5 bases, V lost 5 bases, and 6 bases had no gene match. CDR1 is SNHLY and CDR2 is FYNNEI in the germline V gene. The CDR3 contains 14 residues. TCRdb reanalysed the 5' RACE reads using MiXCR and keeps one entry per CDR3 protein. The table lists tens of thousands of distinct CDR3 sequences, 4% to 5.5% of them singletons, with 5.5% to 6.5% in the top ten. This sequence was found in a woman aged 55 to 70 with multiple sclerosis. The rearrangement links TRBV2 to TRBJ2-5; 9 nucleotides line up with TRBD1. Sequencing was carried out using PBMCs. For the CDR3, the DNA is TGTGCCAGCAGTCCACAGGGGGCCGATGAGACCCAGTACTTC. This sequence encodes CASSPQGADETQYF. Filled out from reference TRBV2 and TRBJ2-5, the complete variable domain reads EPEVTQTPSHQVTQMGQEVILRCVPISNHLYFYWYRQILGQKVEFLVSFYNNEISEKSEIFDDQFSVERPDGSNFTLKIRSTKLEDSAMYFCASSPQGADETQYFGPGTRLLVL.